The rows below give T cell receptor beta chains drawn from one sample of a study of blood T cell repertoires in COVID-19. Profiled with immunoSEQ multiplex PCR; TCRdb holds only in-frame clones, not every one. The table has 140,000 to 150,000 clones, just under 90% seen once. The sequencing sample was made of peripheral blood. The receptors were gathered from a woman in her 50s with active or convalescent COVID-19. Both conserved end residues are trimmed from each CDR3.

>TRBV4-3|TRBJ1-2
ASSLTGYGYT
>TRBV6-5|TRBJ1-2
ASSYGGVGGYT
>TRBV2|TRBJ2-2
ASSGEGQANTGELF
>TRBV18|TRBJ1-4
ASSLDRRNEKLF
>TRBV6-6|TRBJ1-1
ATTTGTKSPYTEAF
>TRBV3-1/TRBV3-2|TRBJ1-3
ASSQAGGPSGNTIY
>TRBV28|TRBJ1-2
ASSLGESIHYGYT
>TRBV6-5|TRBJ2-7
ASIKTGTYEQY
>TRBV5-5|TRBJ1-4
ASSSLASRTGDV
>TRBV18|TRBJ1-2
ASSPPNSPYGYT
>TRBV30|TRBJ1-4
AWRLAGAGEKLF
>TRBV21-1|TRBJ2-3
ASSKVLTGGRSSGTDTQY
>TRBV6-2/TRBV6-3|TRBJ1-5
ASSYETYQPQH
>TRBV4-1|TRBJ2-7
ASSQRDGSSYEQY
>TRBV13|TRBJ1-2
ASSLRQGEHGYT
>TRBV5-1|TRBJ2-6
ASSSEVGANVLT
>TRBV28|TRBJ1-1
ASSARTGYTEAF
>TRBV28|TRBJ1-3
ASSSLRTGGRGNTIY
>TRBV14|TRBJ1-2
ASSPPGTGGVWGYT
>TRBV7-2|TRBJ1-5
ASSLEGANQPQH
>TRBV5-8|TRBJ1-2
ASSLGGRYSYGYT
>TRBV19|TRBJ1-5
ASSINPGHSTKGQPQH
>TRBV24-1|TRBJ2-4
ATSDPRMERDIQY
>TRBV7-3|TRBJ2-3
ASSVLGQSTDTQY
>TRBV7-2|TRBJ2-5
ASSQLGGGNGETQY
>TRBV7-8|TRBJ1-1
ASSLADRGLGTEVF
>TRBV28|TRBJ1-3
ASSLYIQGGNTIY
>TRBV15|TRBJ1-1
ATSGQLNTEAF
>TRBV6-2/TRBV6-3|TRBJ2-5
ASSPTEETQY
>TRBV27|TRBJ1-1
ASSFSEGDTEAF
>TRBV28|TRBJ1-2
ASSPDRSHGYT
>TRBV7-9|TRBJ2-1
ASSLATDGGEF
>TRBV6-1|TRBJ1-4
ASSDEAGIATNEKLF
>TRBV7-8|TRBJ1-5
ASSLVNQPQH
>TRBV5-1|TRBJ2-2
ASSFPDSFTTGELF
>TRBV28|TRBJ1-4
ASSLPGTGAEKLF
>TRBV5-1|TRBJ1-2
ASSLGLGQGVGGYT
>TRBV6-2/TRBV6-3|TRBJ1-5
ASSYYRGRDSNQPQH
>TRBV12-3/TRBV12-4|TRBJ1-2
ASSLSIIGYT
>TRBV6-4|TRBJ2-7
ASSAVPQGSSYEQY
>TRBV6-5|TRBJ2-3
ASSQTADTQY
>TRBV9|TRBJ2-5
ASSSEVLETQY
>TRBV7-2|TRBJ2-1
ASSYGLAYNEQF
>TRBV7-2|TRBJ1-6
ASSLLKGGIQSLH